The clone carrying this T cell receptor (beta chain) was observed a few times. Its antigen is currently unknown. The record originates from a study of T-cell reconstitution after alpha-beta-depleted transplantation in children. The authors prepared the TCRbeta library with unique molecular identifiers. TCRdb re-analysed the PCR reads in MiXCR, keeping a single row per CDR3 protein. The data show hundreds of thousands of distinct CDR3 sequences, roughly 23% seen once. Study-wide results and caveats: Surviving recipient T cells and thymic progenitors underlay high day-60 TCRbeta diversity in some patients. Where alpha-beta T cells came from about two months after transplant was reportedly several hundred expanded graft clones. Diversity and T-cell counts at one year after transplant derived mostly from new T cells.

Germline V lookup: CDR1 LGHDT, CDR2 YNNKEL (reference sequence). Deletions cut 1 base from V and 7 bases from J, with 8 bases between. The length of the CDR3 is 13 residues. The sequence derives from a boy younger than two who had a stem cell transplant for acute myeloid leukemia, so the T cells may come from the graft donor. This sample comprised PBMCs, mostly from graft donor cells, obtained 360 days after TCRalphabeta/CD19-depleted stem cell transplant. The chain is built from TRBV3-1 and TRBJ2-1; possible D gene TRBD2, 5 bases. This CDR3 reads CASSQVPGNEQFF. The CDR3 DNA sequence: TGTGCCAGCAGCCAAGTCCCGGGGAATGAGCAGTTCTTC.